This TCR beta chain was obtained from a study of CDR3 diversity in severe acne. V lost 0 bases to trimming and J lost 0 bases, with 9 bases between them. CDR3 size: 16 residues. Germline CDR1 reads SNHLY; CDR2 reads FYNNEI. TCRdb called the PCR reads again in MiXCR, with one record for every CDR3 protein. The repertoire holds 100,000 or so distinct CDR3 sequences, with roughly half as singletons. This clonotype occurred many times. Sequenced: blood. The J gene is TRBJ2-1, the V gene TRBV2; perhaps TRBD2 as D (5 bases). The TCR originated in a male donor with acne. The CDR3 sequence is CASSEARGSSYNEQFF. The CDR3 region has the DNA TGTGCCAGCAGTGAAGCAAGAGGGAGCTCCTACAATGAGCAGTTCTTC.